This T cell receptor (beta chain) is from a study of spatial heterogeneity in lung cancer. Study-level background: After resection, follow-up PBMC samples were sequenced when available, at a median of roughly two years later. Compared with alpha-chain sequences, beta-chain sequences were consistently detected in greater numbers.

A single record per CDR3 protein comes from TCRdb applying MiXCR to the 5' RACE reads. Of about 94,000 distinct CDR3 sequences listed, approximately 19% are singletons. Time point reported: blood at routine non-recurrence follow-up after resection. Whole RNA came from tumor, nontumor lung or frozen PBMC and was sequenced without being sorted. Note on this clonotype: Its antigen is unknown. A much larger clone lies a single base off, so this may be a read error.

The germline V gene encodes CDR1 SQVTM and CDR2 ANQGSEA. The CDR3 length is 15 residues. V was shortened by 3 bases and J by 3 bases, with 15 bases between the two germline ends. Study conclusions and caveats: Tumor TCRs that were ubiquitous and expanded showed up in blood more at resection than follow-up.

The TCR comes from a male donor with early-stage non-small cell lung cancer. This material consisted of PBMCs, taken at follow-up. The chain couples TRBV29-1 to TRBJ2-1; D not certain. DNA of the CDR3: TGCAGCGTTGACCAGACCCGGTCACTCTACAATGAGCAGTTCTTC. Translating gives CSVDQTRSLYNEQFF.